This T cell receptor beta chain stems from a study of T cell responses to AZD1222 COVID-19 vaccine. Study-wide results and caveats: Possibly, clonal diversity was underestimated; donors were largely white British and included more females. Along spike, vaccine-associated CD4 TCRs were found throughout, with dominance at 160-218 and 743-854.

Regarding this clone: Its antigen is currently unknown.

This table comes from immunoSEQ multiplex PCR, and its TCRdb copy is limited to in-frame clones, with some not included. The sample shows about 110,000 clones, 92% of them seen only once. Germline values: CDR1 SGHNT, CDR2 YENEEA. V trimming: 0 bases; J trimming: 0 bases; junction bases outside the gene matches: 5. CDR3 length: 17 residues. This clonotype was sampled from an adult who received the AZD1222 COVID-19 vaccine. The genes are TRBV11-3 and TRBJ2-3; 8 bases map to TRBD2. Sequenced here: peripheral blood, sampled 28 days after the second AZD1222 dose. CDR3 protein: CASSLEVIAGSTDTQYF. The CDR3 DNA sequence: TGTGCCAGCAGCTTAGAGGTGATAGCGGGGAGCACAGATACGCAGTATTTT.